These 32 T cell receptor beta chains originate from one sample sequenced in a study of vaccination and CD4 T cells after COVID-19. Indicated treatment: approximately 10-day PBMC culture with coronavirus spike peptide pools or control peptides (ViraFEST assay). No antigen has been assigned to these receptors. At the Johns Hopkins FTIC core, DNA taken from cultured CD4+ T cells was sequenced by way of the Oncomine TCR Beta short-read assay. TCRdb passed the PCR reads through MiXCR, listing each CDR3 protein once. The table lists 15,000 to 20,000 distinct CDR3 sequences, roughly 70% of them singletons, with 4.5% to 7% in the top ten. Sequences were obtained from CD4+ T cells from blood, cultured in vitro. The receptors shown here come from a human donor who had recovered from COVID-19.

The chain carries TRBV24-1 and TRBJ2-7; D is perhaps TRBD2 (6 bases). The CDR3 contains 15 residues. Per the germline V gene, CDR1 is KGHDR and CDR2 is SFDVKD. V was clipped by 12 bases and J by 4 bases, with 24 bases between them. The CDR3 DNA is TGTGCCGTCGACCCCGGAGGGGCGCCTGTATACGAGCAGTACTTC. Protein sequence: CAVDPGGAPVYEQYF.

V and J are TRBV20-1 and TRBJ2-7, with TRBD1 matching over 7 bases. The CDR3 covers 16 residues. V gave up 0 bases and J gave up 2 bases; unmatched junction bases: 10. Germline V gives CDR1 DFQATT, CDR2 SNEGSKA (reference sequence). The CDR3 DNA follows: TGCAGTGCTAGAGATTGGAAGGGGGACAGCCCCTACGAGCAGTACTTC. Amino acids: CSARDWKGDSPYEQYF.

The chain recombines TRBV27 with TRBJ1-2; D might be TRBD1 (6 bases). This CDR3 spans 16 amino acids. V was pared by 4 bases and J by 2 bases, with 17 bases between. Germline V gene data show CDR1 as MNHEY and CDR2 as SMNVEV (reference sequence). CDR3 sequence reads: CASSSHLGQNNYGYTF. The CDR3, as DNA: TGTGCCAGCAGTTCCCACCTCGGACAGAACAACTATGGCTACACCTTC.

This sequence joins TRBV15 and TRBJ2-3; 10 nucleotides line up with TRBD2. V was pared by 4 bases and J by 0 bases, with 1 base of the junction left unmatched. CDR1 and CDR2 (germline): LNHNV, YYDKDF (reference sequence). This CDR3 spans 15 amino acids. The CDR3 bases are TGTGCCACCAGCAAGGGACTAGCGAGCACAGATACGCAGTATTTT. Translating gives CATSKGLASTDTQYF.

In its sample, this clonotype was seen a few times. The chain employs TRBV27 and TRBJ2-5; 7 bases fit TRBD2. CDR3 length: 15 amino acids. J lost 4 bases, V lost 5 bases, and 10 bases had no gene match. In germline, CDR1 is MNHEY, CDR2 SMNVEV (reference sequence). The CDR3 is CASSTHSGRGETQYF. In DNA form, the CDR3 reads TGTGCCAGCAGTACCCACTCAGGGAGGGGAGAGACCCAGTACTTC.

This clonotype was counted between two and nine times. The genes are TRBV10-3 and TRBJ1-5; the D gene is possibly TRBD1 (6 bases). CDR3 length: 16 residues. V was cut by 4 bases and J by 7 bases, with 20 bases left in between. Germline assignment: CDR1 ENHRY and CDR2 SYGVKD. In nucleotides, the CDR3 is TGTGCCATCAGTGGGGGGGGGCGAGGGGCGAGGCAGCCCCAGCATTTT. Translating gives CAISGGGRGARQPQHF.

The V gene is TRBV6-1, the J gene TRBJ1-5; 8 nucleotides align to TRBD1. V lost 6 bases, J lost 2 bases, and 6 bases stayed unmatched. Germline V gene data show CDR1 as MNHNS and CDR2 as SASEGT. The CDR3 length is 15 residues. The CDR3 is CASRGQELGNQPQHF. The CDR3 region has the DNA TGTGCCAGCAGGGGACAGGAGCTAGGCAATCAGCCCCAGCATTTT.

V gene TRBV20-1 combines with J gene TRBJ2-5; 12 bases fit TRBD2. This CDR3 region has 15 residues. V lost 2 bases, J lost 5 bases, and 6 bases stayed unmatched. The germline CDR1 and CDR2 sequences are DFQATT and SNEGSKA (reference sequence). CDR3: CSARNGLAGWETQYF. The CDR3 nucleotides are TGCAGTGCTAGAAACGGACTAGCGGGATGGGAGACCCAGTACTTC.

The chain carries TRBV28 and TRBJ1-2; D is unresolved. This CDR3 comprises 13 residues. The V end lost 7 bases, the J end lost 4 bases, and 13 bases lay between the germline ends. Germline values: CDR1 MDHEN, CDR2 SYDVKM. CDR3 sequence (DNA): TGTGCCAGCACCACAACAGTTCCCTATGGCTACACCTTC. It specifies CASTTTVPYGYTF.

V is TRBV30 and J is TRBJ1-5; no definite D call. Trimming took 0 bases from V and 7 from J, leaving 13 bases between them. Germline loops: CDR1 GTSNPN, CDR2 SVGIG (reference sequence). CDR3 length equals 14 residues. CDR3 nucleotide sequence: TGTGCCTGGAGTGTGATGGGAAAACGACAGCCCCAGCATTTT. Its protein is CAWSVMGKRQPQHF. The whole variable domain, remainder taken from reference TRBV30 and TRBJ1-5, is SQTIHQWPATLVQPVGSPLSLECTVEGTSNPNLYWYRQAAGRGLQLLFYSVGIGQISSEVPQNLSASRPQDRQFILSSKKLLLSDSGFYLCAWSVMGKRQPQHFGDGTRLSIL.

This clonotype has only a few counts. V gene TRBV20-1 combines with J gene TRBJ1-2; the D is unclear. Trimming cost V 1 base and J 8 bases, with 11 bases left between them. CDR1 and CDR2 (germline): DFQATT, SNEGSKA (reference sequence). The CDR3 has 12 residues. The CDR3 sequence is CSARAPPDGYTF. CDR3 DNA sequence: TGCAGTGCTAGAGCGCCCCCCGACGGCTACACCTTC.

The table lists this clonotype with a count of one. The chain employs TRBV19 and TRBJ2-3; 11 bases line up with TRBD2. V lost 5 bases and J lost 1; bases outside the gene matches: 2. This CDR3 has 15 residues. Germline-derived CDR1 and CDR2 are LNHDA and SQIVND (reference sequence). CDR3 DNA sequence: TGTGCCAGTAGTCCGACTAGCGGGGGCACAGATACGCAGTATTTT. It yields the protein CASSPTSGGTDTQYF.

The table lists this clonotype with a few counts. The CDR3 is CASSARVPTAGRASYEQYF. CDR3 nucleotide sequence: TGTGCCAGCAGCGCAAGAGTCCCGACGGCCGGGCGGGCTTCCTACGAGCAGTACTTC. The J gene is TRBJ2-7, the V gene TRBV7-2, with D maybe TRBD2 (5 bases). This CDR3 region has 19 residues. CDR1 is SGHTA and CDR2 is FQGNSA in the germline V gene. V was pared by 5 bases and J by 1 base, with 27 bases between.

This clonotype is termed medium-sized. This chain joins TRBV30 and TRBJ2-5, with TRBD1 as a possible D gene (6 bases). Germline CDR1 and CDR2: GTSNPN and SVGIG (reference sequence). V shed 3 bases and J shed 2 bases, with 10 bases lying between them. The CDR3 runs to 13 residues. DNA of the CDR3: TGTGCCTGGAGGAGGACAGCTCAAGAGACCCAGTACTTC. Its protein product is CAWRRTAQETQYF.

This chain joins TRBV14 and TRBJ1-1; D gene uncertain. V lost 0 bases, J lost 3 bases, and 5 bases lay in between. Germline CDR1 reads SGHDN; CDR2 reads FVKESK. The CDR3 consists of 13 residues. The CDR3 loop reads CASSQEYYTEAFF. The CDR3, as DNA: TGTGCCAGCAGCCAAGAATACTACACTGAAGCTTTCTTT.

The chain recombines TRBV20-1 with TRBJ1-5, with D possibly matching TRBD1 (5 bases). The CDR3 sequence is 13 residues long. V lost 1 base and J lost 7, with 11 bases in between. Germline V gene lookup returns CDR1 DFQATT and CDR2 SNEGSKA (reference sequence). The DNA of the CDR3 is TGCAGTGCTAGAGGGGGCGACTGGCAGCCCCAGCATTTT. Protein product: CSARGGDWQPQHF.

The rearrangement uses TRBV19 and TRBJ2-1, with 7 bases that match TRBD2. The CDR3 covers 16 residues. The trim removed 7 bases at V and 1 base at J, leaving 10 bases unmatched. Per the germline V gene, CDR1 is LNHDA and CDR2 is SQIVND (reference sequence). The CDR3 spells CASTPRERGSYNEQFF. CDR3 nucleotides: TGTGCCAGTACCCCGCGGGAGAGGGGTTCCTACAATGAGCAGTTCTTC.

The chain joins TRBV25-1 to TRBJ1-1; D unclear. The germline V and J ends were trimmed by 1 base and 0 bases, with 12 bases remaining between them. This CDR3 has 16 residues. In germline, CDR1 is MGHDK, CDR2 SYGVNS. Here the CDR3 DNA reads TGTGCCAGCAGTGAATGGGGAACAGCAATGAACACTGAAGCTTTCTTT. The encoded protein is CASSEWGTAMNTEAFF.

V is TRBV30 and J is TRBJ2-7, with D unclear. The CDR3 sequence is 13 residues long. Deletions cut 0 bases from V and 3 bases from J, with 9 bases between. Germline V gene sequence: CDR1 GTSNPN, CDR2 SVGIG (reference sequence). The CDR3 sequence: CAWSVAAHYEQYF. CDR3 in DNA: TGTGCCTGGAGTGTAGCAGCCCACTACGAGCAGTACTTC.

This clonotype came up once. The chain has TRBV6-5 and TRBJ1-5; D not certain. The CDR3 runs 13 residues. The germline V and J ends were trimmed by 0 bases and 7 bases, with 7 bases remaining between them. Germline V lookup: CDR1 MNHEY, CDR2 SVGAGI. CDR3 region: CASSYSTGQPQHF. The DNA for the CDR3 is TGTGCCAGCAGTTACTCGACCGGCCAGCCCCAGCATTTT.

The chain joins TRBV6-1 to TRBJ1-5; the D gene is possibly TRBD1 (5 bases). Germline CDR1 MNHNS, CDR2 SASEGT. Trimming took off 2 bases at V and 4 bases at J, with 18 bases between the two ends. This CDR3 region has 17 residues. The CDR3 DNA reads TGTGCCAGCAGTGAAAAGGGAGGACGGGGGGTGAATCAGCCCCAGCATTTT. Amino acid sequence: CASSEKGGRGVNQPQHF.

The V call is TRBV27, the J call TRBJ1-6, with 7 bases identical to TRBD1. Germline-derived CDR1 and CDR2 are MNHEY and SMNVEV (reference sequence). V shed 6 bases, J shed 5 bases, and the junction held 10 bases outside the gene matches. The CDR3 length is 16 residues. Here the CDR3 DNA reads TGTGCCAGCAGGCTTCGACAGGGCATCGATAATTCACCCCTCCACTTT. Its protein is CASRLRQGIDNSPLHF.

This clonotype was observed a single time. CDR3 in amino acids: CASSFLTVTGELFF. CDR3 coding DNA: TGTGCCAGCAGTTTCTTGACAGTCACCGGGGAGCTGTTTTTT. The J gene is TRBJ2-2, the V gene TRBV28, with TRBD1 as a possible D gene (5 bases). From germline, CDR1 is MDHEN and CDR2 SYDVKM. The CDR3 has 14 residues. The V gene lost 3 bases and the J gene lost 4 bases, with 9 bases spanning the gap.

V gene TRBV6-5 combines with J gene TRBJ2-2; 9 nucleotides line up with TRBD1. Germline V lookup: CDR1 MNHEY, CDR2 SVGAGI. The trim removed 4 bases at V and 0 bases at J, leaving 27 bases unmatched. This CDR3 comprises 24 residues. This chain's CDR3 is CASSWRRSRGDRGGSGSNTGELFF. The CDR3 region has the DNA TGTGCCAGCAGTTGGCGTCGATCTAGAGGAGACAGGGGGGGCTCCGGGTCGAACACCGGGGAGCTGTTTTTT.

V and J are TRBV7-8 and TRBJ1-4; the D gene is possibly TRBD1 (6 bases). The CDR3 extends over 14 amino acids. Germline lookup yields CDR1 SGHVS and CDR2 FQNEAQ. V lost 1 base to trimming and J lost 7 bases, with 10 bases between them. The CDR3 sequence is CASSLGPRGEKLFF. DNA for the CDR3: TGTGCCAGCAGCTTAGGCCCCAGGGGTGAAAAACTGTTTTTT.

The chain employs TRBV11-2 and TRBJ1-5; D is ambiguous. Trimming removed 7 bases from V and 9 bases from J, with 16 bases in between. Germline V gives CDR1 SGHAT, CDR2 FQNNGV. The CDR3 extends over 13 amino acids. Here the CDR3 DNA reads TGTGCCAGCACCACCGCGAATGGTGGGCCCCAGCATTTT. It is translated as CASTTANGGPQHF.

The rearrangement links TRBV20-1 to TRBJ1-5, with 8 bases aligning to TRBD1. This CDR3 has 13 amino acids. Germline-derived CDR1 and CDR2 are DFQATT and SNEGSKA (reference sequence). The V and J ends lost 6 bases and 7 bases, in that order; junction bases with no gene match: 8. CDR3 in DNA: TGCAGTGCGGATCAGGGGGCGGGACAGCCCCAGCATTTT. This translates into CSADQGAGQPQHF.

In DNA form, the CDR3 reads TGTGCCAGCAGCTTCGGACTCCCGAACACCGGGGAGCTGTTTTTT. Translation gives CASSFGLPNTGELFF. V and J are TRBV27 and TRBJ2-2; maybe TRBD2 (5 bases). Per the germline V gene, CDR1 is MNHEY and CDR2 is SMNVEV (reference sequence). This CDR3 comprises 15 residues. V was trimmed by 6 bases and J by 0 bases, leaving 11 bases between them.

The DNA for the CDR3 is TGTGCCAGCAGCCGTACAGGGATTAGCAATCAGCCCCAGCATTTT. Translation: CASSRTGISNQPQHF. The V and J genes are TRBV6-1 and TRBJ1-5; maybe TRBD1 (6 bases). Germline V gene data show CDR1 as MNHNS and CDR2 as SASEGT. This CDR3 is built from 15 residues. Trimming pared 6 bases from V and 0 bases from J, leaving 12 bases between.

The J gene is TRBJ1-5, the V gene TRBV6-5; D remains unclear. Germline CDR1 is MNHEY and CDR2 is SVGAGI. V was pared by 0 bases and J by 6 bases, with 6 bases between. This CDR3 has 13 amino acids. This chain's CDR3 is CASSYSMLQPQHF. Written as DNA, the CDR3 is TGTGCCAGCAGTTACTCGATGCTTCAGCCCCAGCATTTT.

This clonotype turned up a few times. The J gene is TRBJ1-1, the V gene TRBV19; TRBD1 matches 11 bases. The J segment lost 5 bases and the V segment lost 4 bases, leaving 9 bases of the junction unmatched. CDR1 LNHDA and CDR2 SQIVND come from the germline V gene (reference sequence). The CDR3 is 16 amino acids. Here the CDR3 DNA reads TGTGCCAGTAGTACCCGGGACAGGGGGTTTTGGACTGAAGCTTTCTTT. Its protein is CASSTRDRGFWTEAFF.

The chain combines TRBV27 with TRBJ1-2; no firm D call. The germline V and J ends were trimmed by 1 base and 10 bases, with 16 bases remaining between them. CDR3 size: 14 residues. Germline CDR1 and CDR2: MNHEY and SMNVEV (reference sequence). The CDR3 region is CASSLFPGAGDYTF. CDR3 DNA: TGTGCCAGCAGTTTATTCCCGGGAGCCGGGGACTACACCTTC.